The TCR beta chain described here comes from a study of early T cells in non-severe SARS-CoV-2 infection. Whole-study context: Sequencing used unsorted whole-blood bulk RNA, so chains lack pairing. Findings and caveats of the study: The matching step, a VDJdb search, favored anti-spike CD8 responses and missed private and CD4 specificities.

CDR3 length: 14 amino acids. Germline CDR1 SQVTM, CDR2 ANQGSEA. Trimming cost V 7 bases and J 3 bases; bases outside gene matches: 5. The protocol attached unique molecular identifiers to individual cDNA molecules. Via MiXCR, TCRdb re-called the 5' RACE reads, giving one row per CDR3 protein. The sample comprises roughly 51,000 distinct CDR3 sequences, less than 7.5% of which are singletons, and 2.5% to 3% rests with the top ten. The table lists this clonotype with many counts. The antigen is undetermined. This TCR derives from an adult who was a healthcare worker with PCR-confirmed SARS-CoV-2 infection or an uninfected control (not recorded which). V is TRBV29-1 and J is TRBJ2-1; 11 nucleotides align to TRBD2. Source: whole blood, taken at baseline. The CDR3 DNA reads as TGCAGCGGTAGCGGGGGGGCGATCTACAATGAGCAGTTCTTC. This translates into CSGSGGAIYNEQFF.